Following are 2 T cell receptor beta chains from one sample sequenced in a study of blood T cells in healthy people across ages. Alongside a J-beta primer mix, a sample-barcoded 5' primer served in a second PCR lasting about 6 to 11 cycles. MiXCR was run by TCRdb on the 5' RACE reads, yielding one entry per CDR3 protein. The sample holds about 1.5 million distinct CDR3 sequences, roughly 40% seen once. The sample taken for sequencing was blood. All receptors derive from a woman aged 18-30 years in good health.

The J gene is TRBJ2-1, the V gene TRBV6-5; D is uncertain. Trimming stripped 2 bases from V and 8 bases from J, with 16 bases between. This CDR3 spans 15 amino acids. The germline V gene encodes CDR1 MNHEY and CDR2 SVGAGI. CDR3 nucleotides: TGTGCCAGCAGTTACCGAGTGACGGGTACCGATGAGCAGTTCTTC. It specifies CASSYRVTGTDEQFF.

V usage is TRBV12-3 or TRBV12-4 and J usage is TRBJ2-3; TRBD1 might be the D (7 bases). This CDR3 is 16 amino acids long. With 6 bases removed from V and 11 bases from J, the gap between germline ends came to 27 bases. CDR3 sequence: CASSPGGGTARIEQYF. CDR3 nucleotide sequence: TGTGCCAGCAGCCCTGGGGGCGGGACAGCCAGAATTGAGCAGTATTTT.